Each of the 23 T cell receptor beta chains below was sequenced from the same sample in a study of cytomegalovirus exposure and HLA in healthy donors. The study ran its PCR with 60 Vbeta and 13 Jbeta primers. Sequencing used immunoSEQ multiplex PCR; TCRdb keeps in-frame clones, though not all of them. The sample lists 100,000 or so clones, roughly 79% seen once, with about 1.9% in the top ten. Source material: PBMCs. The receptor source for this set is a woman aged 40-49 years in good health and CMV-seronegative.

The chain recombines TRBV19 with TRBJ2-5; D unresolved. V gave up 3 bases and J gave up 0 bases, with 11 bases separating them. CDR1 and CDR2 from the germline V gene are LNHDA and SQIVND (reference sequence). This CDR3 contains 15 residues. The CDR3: CASSIDFGNQETQYF. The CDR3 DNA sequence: TGTGCCAGTAGTATTGACTTCGGTAACCAAGAGACCCAGTACTTC.

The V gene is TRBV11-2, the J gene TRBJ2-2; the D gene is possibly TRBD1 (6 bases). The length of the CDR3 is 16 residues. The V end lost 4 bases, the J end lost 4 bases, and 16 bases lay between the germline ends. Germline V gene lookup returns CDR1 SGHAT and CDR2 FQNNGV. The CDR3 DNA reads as TGTGCCAGCAGCTCGACACAGGGTACGGTCACCGGGGAGCTGTTTTTT. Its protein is CASSSTQGTVTGELFF.

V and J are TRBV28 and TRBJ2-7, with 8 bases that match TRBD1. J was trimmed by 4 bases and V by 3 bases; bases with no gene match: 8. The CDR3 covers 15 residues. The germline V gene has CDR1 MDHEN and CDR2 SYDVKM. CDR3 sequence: CASSLPTGGRYEQYF. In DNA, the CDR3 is TGTGCCAGCAGTTTGCCCACAGGGGGTAGGTACGAGCAGTACTTC.

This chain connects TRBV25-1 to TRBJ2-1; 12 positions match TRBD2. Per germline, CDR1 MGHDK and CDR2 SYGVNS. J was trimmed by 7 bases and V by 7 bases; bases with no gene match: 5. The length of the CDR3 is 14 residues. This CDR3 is CASMTSGSWNEQFF. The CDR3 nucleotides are TGTGCCAGCATGACTAGCGGGAGTTGGAATGAGCAGTTCTTC.

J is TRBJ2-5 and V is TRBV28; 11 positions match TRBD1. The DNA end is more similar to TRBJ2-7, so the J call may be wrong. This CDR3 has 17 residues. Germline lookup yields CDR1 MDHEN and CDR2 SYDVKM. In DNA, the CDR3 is TGTGCCAGCAGTTTACCCCTAGGGGGACAGGGGGCCTACGAGCAGTACTTC. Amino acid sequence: CASSLPLGGQGAYEQYF.

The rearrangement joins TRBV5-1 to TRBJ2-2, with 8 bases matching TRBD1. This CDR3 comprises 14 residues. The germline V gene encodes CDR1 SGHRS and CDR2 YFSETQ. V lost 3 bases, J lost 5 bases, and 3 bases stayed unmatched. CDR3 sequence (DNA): TGCGCCAGCAGCTCTGGACAGGGAACCGGGGAGCTGTTTTTT. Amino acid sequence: CASSSGQGTGELFF.

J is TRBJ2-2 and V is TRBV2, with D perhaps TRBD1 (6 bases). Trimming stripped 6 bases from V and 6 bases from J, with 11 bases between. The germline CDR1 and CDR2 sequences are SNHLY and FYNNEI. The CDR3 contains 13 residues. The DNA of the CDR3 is TGTGCCAGCAGGCTTACAGGGCCCGGGGAGCTGTTTTTT. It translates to CASRLTGPGELFF.

CDR3 bases: TGTGCCTGGAGTGAAAGGGCGGGCCAGCCCCAGCATTTT. Residues: CAWSERAGQPQHF. This sequence joins TRBV30 and TRBJ1-5, with D hard to call. The V end lost 1 base, the J end lost 7 bases, and 11 bases lay between the germline ends. This CDR3 spans 13 amino acids. Germline V lookup: CDR1 GTSNPN, CDR2 SVGIG (reference sequence).

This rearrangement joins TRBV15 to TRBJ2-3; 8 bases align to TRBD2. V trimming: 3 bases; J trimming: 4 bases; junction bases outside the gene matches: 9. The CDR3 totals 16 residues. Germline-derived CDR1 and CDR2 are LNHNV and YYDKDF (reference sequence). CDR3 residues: CATSRLSGSGSDTQYF. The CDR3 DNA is TGTGCCACCAGCAGGTTAAGCGGGAGCGGGTCAGATACGCAGTATTTT. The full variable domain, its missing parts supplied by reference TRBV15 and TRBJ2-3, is DAMVIQNPRYQVTQFGKPVTLSCSQTLNHNVMYWYQQKSSQAPKLLFHYYDKDFNNEADTPDNFQSRRPNTSFCFLDIRSPGLGDTAMYLCATSRLSGSGSDTQYFGPGTRLTVL.

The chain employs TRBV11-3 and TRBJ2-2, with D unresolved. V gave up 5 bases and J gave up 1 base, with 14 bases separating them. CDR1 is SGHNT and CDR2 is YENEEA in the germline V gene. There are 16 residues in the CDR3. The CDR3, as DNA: TGTGCCAGCAGCCCCGGCGTGACTCAGAACACCGGGGAGCTGTTTTTT. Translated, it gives CASSPGVTQNTGELFF.

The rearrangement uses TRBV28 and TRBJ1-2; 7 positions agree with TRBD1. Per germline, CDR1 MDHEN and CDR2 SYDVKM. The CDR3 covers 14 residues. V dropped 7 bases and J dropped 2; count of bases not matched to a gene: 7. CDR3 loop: CASNPGTVNYGYTF. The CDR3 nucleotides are TGTGCCAGCAATCCCGGGACAGTAAACTATGGCTACACCTTC.

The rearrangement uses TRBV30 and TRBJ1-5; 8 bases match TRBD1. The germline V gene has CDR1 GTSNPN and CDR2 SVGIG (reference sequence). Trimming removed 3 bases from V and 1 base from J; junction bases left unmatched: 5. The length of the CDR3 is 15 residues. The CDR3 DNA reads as TGTGCCTGGAGCGCGGGACAGGCAAGCAATCAGCCCCAGCATTTT. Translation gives CAWSAGQASNQPQHF.

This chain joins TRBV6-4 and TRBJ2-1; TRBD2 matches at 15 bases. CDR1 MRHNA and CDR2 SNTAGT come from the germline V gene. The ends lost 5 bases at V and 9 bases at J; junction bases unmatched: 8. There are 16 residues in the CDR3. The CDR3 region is CASSSSGTSGRSEQFF. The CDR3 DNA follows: TGTGCCAGCAGTTCATCCGGGACTAGCGGGAGGAGTGAGCAGTTCTTC.

This CDR3 reads CASSDYSGANVLTF. The CDR3 coding sequence is TGTGCCAGCAGCGACTACTCTGGGGCCAACGTCCTGACTTTC. The chain joins TRBV14 to TRBJ2-6; a weak D match, TRBD2 (5 bases). The CDR3 is 14 amino acids. Per the germline V gene, CDR1 is SGHDN and CDR2 is FVKESK. The V end was cut by 5 bases, the J end by 0 bases, with 5 bases between.

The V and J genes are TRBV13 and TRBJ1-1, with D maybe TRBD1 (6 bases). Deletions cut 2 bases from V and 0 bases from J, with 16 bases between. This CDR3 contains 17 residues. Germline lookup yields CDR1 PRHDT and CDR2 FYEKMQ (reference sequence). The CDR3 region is CASSLFSSGGLNTEAFF. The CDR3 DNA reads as TGTGCCAGCAGCTTATTTTCGTCCGGGGGGCTGAACACTGAAGCTTTCTTT.

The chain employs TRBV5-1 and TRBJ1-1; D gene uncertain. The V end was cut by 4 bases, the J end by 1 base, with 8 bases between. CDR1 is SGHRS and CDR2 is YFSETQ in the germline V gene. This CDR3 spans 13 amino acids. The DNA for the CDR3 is TGCGCCAGCAGCGTGACATCGAACACTGAAGCTTTCTTT. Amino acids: CASSVTSNTEAFF.

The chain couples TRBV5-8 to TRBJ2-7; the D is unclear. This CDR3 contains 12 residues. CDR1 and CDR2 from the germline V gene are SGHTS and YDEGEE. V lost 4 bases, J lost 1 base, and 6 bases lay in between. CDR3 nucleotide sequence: TGTGCCAGCAGCCACCGGTCCTACGAGCAGTACTTC. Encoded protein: CASSHRSYEQYF.

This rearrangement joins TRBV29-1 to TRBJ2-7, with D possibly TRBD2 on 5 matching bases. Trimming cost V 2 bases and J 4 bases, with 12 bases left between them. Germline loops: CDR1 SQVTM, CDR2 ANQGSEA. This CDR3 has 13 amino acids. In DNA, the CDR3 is TGCAGCGTTGAACCGGGAACGGGGTACGAGCAGTACTTC. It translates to CSVEPGTGYEQYF.

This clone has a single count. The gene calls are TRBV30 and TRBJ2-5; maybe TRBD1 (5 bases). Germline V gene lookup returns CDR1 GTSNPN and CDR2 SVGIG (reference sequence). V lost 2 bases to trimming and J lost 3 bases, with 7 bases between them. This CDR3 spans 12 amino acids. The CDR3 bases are TGTGCCTGGAGTCCAGGGAAAGAGACCCAGTACTTC. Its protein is CAWSPGKETQYF.

CDR3 in amino acids: CASSFFNQPQHF. DNA for the CDR3: TGTGCCAGTAGTTTCTTCAATCAGCCCCAGCATTTT. This chain links TRBV19 with TRBJ1-5; D is ambiguous. The ends were cut back, 5 bases at V and 3 bases at J, with 5 bases in the middle. CDR1 is LNHDA and CDR2 is SQIVND in the germline V gene (reference sequence). The CDR3 consists of 12 residues.

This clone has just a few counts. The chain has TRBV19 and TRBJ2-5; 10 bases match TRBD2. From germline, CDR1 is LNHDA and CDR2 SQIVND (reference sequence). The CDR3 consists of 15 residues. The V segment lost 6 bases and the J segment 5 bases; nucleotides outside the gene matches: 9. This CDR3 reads CASRPSGRVGETQYF. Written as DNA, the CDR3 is TGTGCCAGTAGGCCAAGCGGGAGGGTCGGGGAGACCCAGTACTTC.

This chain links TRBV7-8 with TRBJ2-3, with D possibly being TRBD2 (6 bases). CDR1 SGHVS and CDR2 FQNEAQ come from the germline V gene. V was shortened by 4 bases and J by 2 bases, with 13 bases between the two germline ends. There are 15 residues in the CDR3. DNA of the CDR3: TGTGCCAGCAGCTACCTAGGAGGGTTCACAGATACGCAGTATTTT. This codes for CASSYLGGFTDTQYF.

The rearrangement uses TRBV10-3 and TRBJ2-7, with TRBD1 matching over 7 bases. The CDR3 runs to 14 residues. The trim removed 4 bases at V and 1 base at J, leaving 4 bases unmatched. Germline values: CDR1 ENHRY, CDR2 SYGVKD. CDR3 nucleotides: TGTGCCATCAGTGCCCAGGGACAGTCCTACGAGCAGTACTTC. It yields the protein CAISAQGQSYEQYF.